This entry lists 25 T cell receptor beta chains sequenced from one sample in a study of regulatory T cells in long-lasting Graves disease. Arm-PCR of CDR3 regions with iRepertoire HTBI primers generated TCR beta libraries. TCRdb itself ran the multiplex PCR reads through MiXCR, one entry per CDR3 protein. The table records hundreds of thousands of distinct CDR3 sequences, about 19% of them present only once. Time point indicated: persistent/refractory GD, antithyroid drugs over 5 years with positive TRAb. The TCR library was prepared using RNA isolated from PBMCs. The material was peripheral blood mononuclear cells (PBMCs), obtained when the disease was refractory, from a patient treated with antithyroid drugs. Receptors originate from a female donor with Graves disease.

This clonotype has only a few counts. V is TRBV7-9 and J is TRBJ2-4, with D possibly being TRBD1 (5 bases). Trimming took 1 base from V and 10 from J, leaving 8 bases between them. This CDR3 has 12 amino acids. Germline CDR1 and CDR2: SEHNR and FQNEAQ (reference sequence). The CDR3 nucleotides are TGTGCCAGCAGCTTAGACGCAGGGATTCAGTACTTC. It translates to CASSLDAGIQYF.

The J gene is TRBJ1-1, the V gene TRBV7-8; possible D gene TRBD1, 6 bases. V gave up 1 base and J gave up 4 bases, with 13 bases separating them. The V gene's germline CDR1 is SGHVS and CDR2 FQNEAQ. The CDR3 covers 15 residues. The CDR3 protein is CASSLVGTRGTEAFF. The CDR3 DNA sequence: TGTGCCAGCAGCTTAGTGGGGACAAGGGGCACTGAAGCTTTCTTT.

CDR3 region: CASSFPGLKGGYTF. The CDR3 nucleotides read TGTGCCAGCAGCTTTCCAGGCCTCAAGGGGGGCTACACCTTC. The gene calls are TRBV7-9 and TRBJ1-2; a possible D gene is TRBD1 (5 bases). Germline V CDR1 and CDR2: SEHNR, FQNEAQ (reference sequence). The CDR3 sequence is 14 residues long. V lost 3 bases and J 8 bases, leaving 16 bases between the germline ends. The full variable domain, rest sourced from reference TRBV7-9 and TRBJ1-2, is DTGVSQNPRHKITKRGQNVTFRCDPISEHNRLYWYRQTLGQGPEFLTYFQNEAQLEKSRLLSDRFSAERPKGSFSTLEIQRTEQGDSAMYLCASSFPGLKGGYTFGSGTRLTVV.

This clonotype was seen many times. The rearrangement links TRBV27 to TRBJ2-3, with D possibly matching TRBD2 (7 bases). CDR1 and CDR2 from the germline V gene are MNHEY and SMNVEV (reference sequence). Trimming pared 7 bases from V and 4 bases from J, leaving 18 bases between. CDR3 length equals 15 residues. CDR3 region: CASKPRGARADTQYF. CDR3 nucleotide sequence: TGTGCCAGCAAACCCCGGGGGGCGCGCGCAGATACGCAGTATTTT.

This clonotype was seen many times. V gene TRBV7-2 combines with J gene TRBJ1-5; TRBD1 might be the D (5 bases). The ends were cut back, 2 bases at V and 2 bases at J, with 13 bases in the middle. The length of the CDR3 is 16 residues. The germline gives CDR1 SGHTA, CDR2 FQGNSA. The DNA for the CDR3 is TGTGCCAGCAGCTTATTGGGTGCGGGGGGCAATCAGCCCCAGCATTTT. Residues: CASSLLGAGGNQPQHF.

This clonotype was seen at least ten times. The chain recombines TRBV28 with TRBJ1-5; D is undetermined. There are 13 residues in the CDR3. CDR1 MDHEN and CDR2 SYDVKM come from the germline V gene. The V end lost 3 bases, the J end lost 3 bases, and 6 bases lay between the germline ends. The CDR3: CASSFRYNQPQHF. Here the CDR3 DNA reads TGTGCCAGCAGTTTCCGGTACAATCAGCCCCAGCATTTT. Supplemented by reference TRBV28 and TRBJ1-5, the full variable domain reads DVKVTQSSRYLVKRTGEKVFLECVQDMDHENMFWYRQDPGLGLRLIYFSYDVKMKEKGDIPEGYSVSREKKERFSLILESASTNQTSMYLCASSFRYNQPQHFGDGTRLSIL.

DNA of the CDR3: TGCGCCAGCAGCTTGGTGGGCCCTAGGTTTGGAAACACCATATATTTT. Protein: CASSLVGPRFGNTIYF. The chain has TRBV5-1 and TRBJ1-3; no reliable D call. Per the germline V gene, CDR1 is SGHRS and CDR2 is YFSETQ. The CDR3 loop spans 16 amino acids. Trimming shortened V by 0 bases and J by 3 bases, and 13 bases separated the two germline ends.

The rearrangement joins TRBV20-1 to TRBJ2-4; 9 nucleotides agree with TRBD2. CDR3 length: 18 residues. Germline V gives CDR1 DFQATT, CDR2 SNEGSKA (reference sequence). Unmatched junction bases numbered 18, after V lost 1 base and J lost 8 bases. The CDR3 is CSARASARGGRGRDIQYF. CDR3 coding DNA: TGCAGTGCTAGAGCGAGCGCGCGGGGGGGCCGGGGGAGAGACATTCAGTACTTC.

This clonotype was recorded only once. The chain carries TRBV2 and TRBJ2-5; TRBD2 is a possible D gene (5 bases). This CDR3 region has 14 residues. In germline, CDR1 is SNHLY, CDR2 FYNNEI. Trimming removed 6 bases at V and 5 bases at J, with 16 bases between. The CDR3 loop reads CASRASPTGETQYF. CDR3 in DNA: TGTGCCAGCAGAGCCTCCCCCACGGGGGAGACCCAGTACTTC. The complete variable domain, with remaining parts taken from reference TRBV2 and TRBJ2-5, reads EPEVTQTPSHQVTQMGQEVILRCVPISNHLYFYWYRQILGQKVEFLVSFYNNEISEKSEIFDDQFSVERPDGSNFTLKIRSTKLEDSAMYFCASRASPTGETQYFGPGTRLLVL.

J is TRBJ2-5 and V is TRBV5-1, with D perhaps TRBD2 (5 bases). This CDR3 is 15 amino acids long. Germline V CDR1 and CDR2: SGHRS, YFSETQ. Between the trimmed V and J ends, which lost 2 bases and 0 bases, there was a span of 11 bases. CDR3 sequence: CASSFSLAHQETQYF. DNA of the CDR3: TGCGCCAGCAGCTTCTCCTTAGCGCACCAAGAGACCCAGTACTTC.

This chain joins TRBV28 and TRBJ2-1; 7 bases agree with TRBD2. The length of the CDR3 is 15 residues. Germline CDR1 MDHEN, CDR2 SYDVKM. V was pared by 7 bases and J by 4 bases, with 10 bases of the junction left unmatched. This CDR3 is CASKLAGAGYNEQFF. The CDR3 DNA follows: TGTGCCAGCAAACTTGCGGGAGCGGGGTACAATGAGCAGTTCTTC.

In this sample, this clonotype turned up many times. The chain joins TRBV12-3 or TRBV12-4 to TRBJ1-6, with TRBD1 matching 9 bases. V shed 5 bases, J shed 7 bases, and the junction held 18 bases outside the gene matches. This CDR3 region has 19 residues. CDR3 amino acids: CASSRKQGAKGLVNSPLHF. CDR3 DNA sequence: TGTGCCAGCAGTCGAAAACAGGGGGCGAAGGGATTAGTCAATTCACCCCTCCACTTT.

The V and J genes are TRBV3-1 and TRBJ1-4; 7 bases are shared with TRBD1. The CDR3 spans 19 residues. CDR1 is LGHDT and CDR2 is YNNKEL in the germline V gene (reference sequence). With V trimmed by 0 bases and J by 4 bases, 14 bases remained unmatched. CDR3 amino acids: CASSQDPRRGSGINEKLFF. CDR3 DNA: TGTGCCAGCAGCCAAGATCCCCGCAGGGGGAGTGGTATTAATGAAAAACTGTTTTTT. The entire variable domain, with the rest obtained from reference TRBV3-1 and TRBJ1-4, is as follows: DTAVSQTPKYLVTQMGNDKSIKCEQNLGHDTMYWYKQDSKKFLKIMFSYNNKELIINETVPNRFSPKSPDKAHLNLHINSLELGDSAVYFCASSQDPRRGSGINEKLFFGSGTQLSVL.

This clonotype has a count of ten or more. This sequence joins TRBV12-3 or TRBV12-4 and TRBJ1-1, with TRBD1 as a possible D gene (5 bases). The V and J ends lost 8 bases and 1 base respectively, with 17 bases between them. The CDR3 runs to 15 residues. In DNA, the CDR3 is TGTGCCAGCGGCGCAGGCCGGGGGGGGAACACTGAAGCTTTCTTT. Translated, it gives CASGAGRGGNTEAFF.

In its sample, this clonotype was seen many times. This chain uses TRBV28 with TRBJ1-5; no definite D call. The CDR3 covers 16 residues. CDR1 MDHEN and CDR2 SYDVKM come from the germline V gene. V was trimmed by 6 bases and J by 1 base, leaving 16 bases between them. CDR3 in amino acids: CASRPGSSGSNQPQHF. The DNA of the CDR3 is TGTGCCAGCAGACCAGGTTCTTCGGGGAGCAATCAGCCCCAGCATTTT.

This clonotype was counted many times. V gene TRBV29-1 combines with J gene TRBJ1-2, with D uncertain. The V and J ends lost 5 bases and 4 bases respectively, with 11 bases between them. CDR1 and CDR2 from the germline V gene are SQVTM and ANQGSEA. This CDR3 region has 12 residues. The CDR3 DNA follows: TGCAGCGTTTATCTGGGTGGCTATGGCTACACCTTC. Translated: CSVYLGGYGYTF. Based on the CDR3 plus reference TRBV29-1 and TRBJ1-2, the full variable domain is SAVISQKPSRDICQRGTSLTIQCQVDSQVTMMFWYRQQPGQSLTLIATANQGSEATYESGFVIDKFPISRPNLTFSTLTVSNMSPEDSSIYLCSVYLGGYGYTFGSGTRLTVV.

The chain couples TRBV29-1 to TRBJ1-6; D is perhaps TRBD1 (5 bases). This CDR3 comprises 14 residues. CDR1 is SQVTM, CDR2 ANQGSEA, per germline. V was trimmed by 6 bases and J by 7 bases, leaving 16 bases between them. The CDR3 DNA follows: TGCAGCGTGGCCGCCGGGACGGCAAATTCACCCCTCCACTTT. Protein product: CSVAAGTANSPLHF.

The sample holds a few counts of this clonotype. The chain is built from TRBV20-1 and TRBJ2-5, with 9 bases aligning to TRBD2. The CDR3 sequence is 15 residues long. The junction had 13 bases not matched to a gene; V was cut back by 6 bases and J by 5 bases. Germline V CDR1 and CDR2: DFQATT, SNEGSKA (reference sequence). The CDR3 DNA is TGCAGTGCAACCCCGGCGGGGGGGCTTGGGGAGACCCAGTACTTC. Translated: CSATPAGGLGETQYF.

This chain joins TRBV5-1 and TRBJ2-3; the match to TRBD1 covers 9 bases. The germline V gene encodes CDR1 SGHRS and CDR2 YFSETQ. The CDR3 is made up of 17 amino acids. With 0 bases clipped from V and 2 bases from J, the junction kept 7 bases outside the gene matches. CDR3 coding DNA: TGCGCCAGCAGCTTGGCCCCACAGGGGGCTGTCACAGATACGCAGTATTTT. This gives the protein CASSLAPQGAVTDTQYF.

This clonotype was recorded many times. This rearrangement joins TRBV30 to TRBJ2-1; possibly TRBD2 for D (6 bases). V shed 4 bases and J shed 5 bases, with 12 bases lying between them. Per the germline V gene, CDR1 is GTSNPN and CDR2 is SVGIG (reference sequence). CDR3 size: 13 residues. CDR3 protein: CAWNRGMNNEQFF. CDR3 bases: TGTGCCTGGAATCGGGGGATGAACAATGAGCAGTTCTTC.

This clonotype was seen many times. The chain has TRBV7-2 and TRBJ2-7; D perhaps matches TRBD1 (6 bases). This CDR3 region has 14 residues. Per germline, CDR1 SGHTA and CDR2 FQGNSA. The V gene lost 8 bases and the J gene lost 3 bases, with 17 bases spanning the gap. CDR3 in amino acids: CASRPAGAVYEQYF. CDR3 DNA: TGTGCCAGCCGCCCGGCAGGGGCCGTCTACGAGCAGTACTTC.

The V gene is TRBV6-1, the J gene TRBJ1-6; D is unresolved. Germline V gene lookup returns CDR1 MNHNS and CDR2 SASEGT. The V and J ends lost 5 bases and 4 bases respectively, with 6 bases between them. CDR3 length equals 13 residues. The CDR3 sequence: CASSRPYNSPLHF. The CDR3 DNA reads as TGTGCCAGCAGTCGCCCGTATAATTCACCCCTCCACTTT.

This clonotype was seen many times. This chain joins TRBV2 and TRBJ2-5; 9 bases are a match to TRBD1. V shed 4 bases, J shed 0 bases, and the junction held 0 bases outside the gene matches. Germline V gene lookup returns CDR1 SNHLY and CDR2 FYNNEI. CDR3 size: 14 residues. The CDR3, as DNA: TGTGCCAGCAGTGGACAGGGGGACCAAGAGACCCAGTACTTC. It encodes CASSGQGDQETQYF.

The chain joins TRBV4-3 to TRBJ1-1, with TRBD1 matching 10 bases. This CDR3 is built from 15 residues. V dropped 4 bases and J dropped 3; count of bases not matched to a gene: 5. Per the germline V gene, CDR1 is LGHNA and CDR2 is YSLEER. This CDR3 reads CASSLRTGGHTEAFF. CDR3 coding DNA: TGCGCCAGCAGCCTTCGGACAGGGGGACACACTGAAGCTTTCTTT.

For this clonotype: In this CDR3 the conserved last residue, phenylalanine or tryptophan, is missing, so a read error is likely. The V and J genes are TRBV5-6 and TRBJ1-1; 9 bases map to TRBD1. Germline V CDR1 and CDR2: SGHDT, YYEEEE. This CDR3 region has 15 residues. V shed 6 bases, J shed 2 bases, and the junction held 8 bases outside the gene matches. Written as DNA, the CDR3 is TGTGCCAGCACACAGGGGACAGGGTTCAACACTGAAGCTTTCCTT. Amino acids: CASTQGTGFNTEAFL.